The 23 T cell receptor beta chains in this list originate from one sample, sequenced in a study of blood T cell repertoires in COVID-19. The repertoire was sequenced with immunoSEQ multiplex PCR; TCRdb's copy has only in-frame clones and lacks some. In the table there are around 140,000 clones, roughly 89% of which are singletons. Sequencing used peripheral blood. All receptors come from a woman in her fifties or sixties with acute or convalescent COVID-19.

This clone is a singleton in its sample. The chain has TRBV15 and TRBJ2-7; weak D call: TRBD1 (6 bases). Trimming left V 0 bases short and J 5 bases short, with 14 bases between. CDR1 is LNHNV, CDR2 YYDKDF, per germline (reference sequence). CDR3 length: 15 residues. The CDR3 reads CATSRDRTRGNEQYF. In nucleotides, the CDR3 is TGTGCCACCAGCAGAGATCGAACCAGGGGCAACGAGCAGTACTTC.

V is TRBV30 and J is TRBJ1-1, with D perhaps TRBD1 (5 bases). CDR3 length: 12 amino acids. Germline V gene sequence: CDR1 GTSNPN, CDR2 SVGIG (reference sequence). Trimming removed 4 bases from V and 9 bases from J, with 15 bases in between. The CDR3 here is CAWNLPPGKAFF. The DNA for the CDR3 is TGTGCCTGGAACCTCCCCCCAGGGAAAGCTTTCTTT.

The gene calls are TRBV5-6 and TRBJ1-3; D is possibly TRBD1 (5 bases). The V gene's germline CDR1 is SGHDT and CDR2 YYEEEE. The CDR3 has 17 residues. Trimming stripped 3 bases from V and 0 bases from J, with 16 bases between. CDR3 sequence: CASSSRPSGFSGNTIYF. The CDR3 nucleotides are TGTGCCAGCAGCTCAAGACCTTCAGGGTTCTCTGGAAACACCATATATTTT.

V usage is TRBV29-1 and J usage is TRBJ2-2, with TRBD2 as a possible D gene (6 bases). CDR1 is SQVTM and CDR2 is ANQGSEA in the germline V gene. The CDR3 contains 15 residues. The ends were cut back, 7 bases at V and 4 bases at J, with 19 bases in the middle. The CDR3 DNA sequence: TGCAGCGCTAGACGGGAGCCGCGGGTCACCGGGGAGCTGTTTTTT. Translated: CSARREPRVTGELFF.

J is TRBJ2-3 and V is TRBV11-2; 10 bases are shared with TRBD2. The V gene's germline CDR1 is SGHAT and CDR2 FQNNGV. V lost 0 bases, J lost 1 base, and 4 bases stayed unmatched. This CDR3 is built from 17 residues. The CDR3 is CASSLDSLAGGTDTQYF. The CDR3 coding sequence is TGTGCCAGCAGCTTAGATAGTCTAGCGGGAGGCACAGATACGCAGTATTTT.

CDR3 sequence (DNA): TGTGCCAGCGGCAGGGATTCACCCCTCCACTTT. It encodes CASGRDSPLHF. This sequence joins TRBV2 and TRBJ1-6, with a weak D call TRBD1 (5 bases). V lost 8 bases, J lost 8 bases, and 7 bases lay in between. Germline CDR1 SNHLY, CDR2 FYNNEI. This CDR3 spans 11 amino acids. Full variable domain (outside the CDR3, taken from reference TRBV2 and TRBJ1-6): EPEVTQTPSHQVTQMGQEVILRCVPISNHLYFYWYRQILGQKVEFLVSFYNNEISEKSEIFDDQFSVERPDGSNFTLKIRSTKLEDSAMYFCASGRDSPLHFGNGTRLTVT.

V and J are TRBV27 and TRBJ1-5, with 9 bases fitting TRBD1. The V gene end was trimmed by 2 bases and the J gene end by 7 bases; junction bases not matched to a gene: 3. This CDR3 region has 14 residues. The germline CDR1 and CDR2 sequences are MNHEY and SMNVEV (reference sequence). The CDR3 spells CASSLGTGNQPQHF. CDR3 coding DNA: TGTGCCAGCAGTTTAGGGACAGGGAACCAGCCCCAGCATTTT.

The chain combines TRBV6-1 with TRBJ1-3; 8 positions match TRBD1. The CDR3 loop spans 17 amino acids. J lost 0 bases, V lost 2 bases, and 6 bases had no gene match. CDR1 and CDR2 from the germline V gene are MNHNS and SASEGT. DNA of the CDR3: TGTGCCAGCAGTGAAAAGGGGACAGGAAGCTCTGGAAACACCATATATTTT. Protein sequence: CASSEKGTGSSGNTIYF.

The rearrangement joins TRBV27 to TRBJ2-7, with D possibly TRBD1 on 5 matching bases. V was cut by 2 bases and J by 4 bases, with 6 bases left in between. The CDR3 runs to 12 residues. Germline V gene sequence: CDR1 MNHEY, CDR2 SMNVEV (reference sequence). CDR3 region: CASSLTGYEQYF. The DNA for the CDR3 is TGTGCCAGCAGTTTAACAGGTTACGAGCAGTACTTC.

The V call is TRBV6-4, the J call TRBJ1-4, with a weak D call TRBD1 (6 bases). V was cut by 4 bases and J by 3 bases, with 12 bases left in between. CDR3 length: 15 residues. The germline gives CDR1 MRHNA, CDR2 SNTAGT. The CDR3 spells CASSALRGPNEKLFF. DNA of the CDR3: TGTGCCAGCAGTGCTCTCAGGGGCCCTAATGAAAAACTGTTTTTT.

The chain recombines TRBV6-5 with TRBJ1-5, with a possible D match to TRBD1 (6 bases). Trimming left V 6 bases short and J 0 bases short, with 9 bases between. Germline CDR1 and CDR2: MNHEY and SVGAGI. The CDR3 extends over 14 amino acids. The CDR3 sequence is CASRGAYSNQPQHF. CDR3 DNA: TGTGCCAGCAGGGGGGCCTATAGCAATCAGCCCCAGCATTTT.

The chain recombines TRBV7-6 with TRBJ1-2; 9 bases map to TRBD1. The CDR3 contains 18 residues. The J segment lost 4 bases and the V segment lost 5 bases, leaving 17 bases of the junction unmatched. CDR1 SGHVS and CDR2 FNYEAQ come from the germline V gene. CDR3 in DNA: TGTGCCAGCAGCCCCGGGGACAGGGATGAACTTCGTGGCTATGGCTACACCTTC. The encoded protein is CASSPGDRDELRGYGYTF. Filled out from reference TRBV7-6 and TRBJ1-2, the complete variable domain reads GAGVSQSPRYKVTKRGQDVALRCDPISGHVSLYWYRQALGQGPEFLTYFNYEAQQDKSGLPNDRFSAERPEGSISTLTIQRTEQRDSAMYRCASSPGDRDELRGYGYTFGSGTRLTVV.

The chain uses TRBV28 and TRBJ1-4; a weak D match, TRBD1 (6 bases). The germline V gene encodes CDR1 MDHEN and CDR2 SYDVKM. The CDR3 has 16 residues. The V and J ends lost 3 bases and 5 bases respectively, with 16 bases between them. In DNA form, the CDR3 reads TGTGCCAGCAGTTTCGGGATCTCAGGGGCCAATGAAAAACTGTTTTTT. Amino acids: CASSFGISGANEKLFF.

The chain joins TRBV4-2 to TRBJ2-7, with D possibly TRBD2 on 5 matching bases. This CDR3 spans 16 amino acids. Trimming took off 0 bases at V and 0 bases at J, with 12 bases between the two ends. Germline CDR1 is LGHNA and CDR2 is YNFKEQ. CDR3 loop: CASSQDRRRSSYEQYF. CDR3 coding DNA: TGTGCCAGCAGCCAAGATCGTCGGAGGAGCTCCTACGAGCAGTACTTC.

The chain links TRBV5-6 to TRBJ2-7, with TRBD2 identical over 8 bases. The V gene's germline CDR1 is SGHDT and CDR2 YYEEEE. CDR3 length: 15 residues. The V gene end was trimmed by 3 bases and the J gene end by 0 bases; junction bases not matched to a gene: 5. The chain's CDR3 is CASSSLAGHSYEQYF. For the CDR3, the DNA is TGTGCCAGCAGCTCTTTAGCGGGGCACTCCTACGAGCAGTACTTC.

The CDR3 coding sequence is TGTGCCAGCAGTTACTCGACAGTAGAGACCCAGTACTTC. It translates to CASSYSTVETQYF. The chain combines TRBV6-6 with TRBJ2-5, with D possibly matching TRBD1 (5 bases). Looked up from germline, CDR1 is MNHNY and CDR2 is SVGAGI (reference sequence). Trimming stripped 0 bases from V and 4 bases from J, with 6 bases between. The CDR3 spans 13 residues.

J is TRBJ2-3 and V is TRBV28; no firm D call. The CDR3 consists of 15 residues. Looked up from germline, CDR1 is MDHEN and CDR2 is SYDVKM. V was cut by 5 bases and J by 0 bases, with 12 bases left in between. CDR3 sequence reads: CASSPVDFSTDTQYF. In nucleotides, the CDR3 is TGTGCCAGCAGTCCCGTAGACTTTAGCACAGATACGCAGTATTTT.

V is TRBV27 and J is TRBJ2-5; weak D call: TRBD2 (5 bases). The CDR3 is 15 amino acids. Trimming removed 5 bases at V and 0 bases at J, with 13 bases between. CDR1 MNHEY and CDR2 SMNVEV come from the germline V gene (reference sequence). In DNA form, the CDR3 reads TGTGCCAGCAGTGCTCTCAGGAGGAACCAAGAGACCCAGTACTTC. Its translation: CASSALRRNQETQYF.

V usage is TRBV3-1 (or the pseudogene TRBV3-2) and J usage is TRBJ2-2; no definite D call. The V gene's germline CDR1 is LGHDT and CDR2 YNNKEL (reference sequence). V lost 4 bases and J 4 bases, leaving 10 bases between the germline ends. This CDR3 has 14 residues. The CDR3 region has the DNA TGTGCCAGCAGCCCCTACCAAGTCACCGGGGAGCTGTTTTTT. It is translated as CASSPYQVTGELFF.

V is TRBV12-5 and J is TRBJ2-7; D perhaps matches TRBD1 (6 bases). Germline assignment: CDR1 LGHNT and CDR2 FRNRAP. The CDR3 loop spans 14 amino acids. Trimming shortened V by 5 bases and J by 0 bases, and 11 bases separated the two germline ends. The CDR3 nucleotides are TGTGCTAGTGGTCTCGGACAGTTCTCCTACGAGCAGTACTTC. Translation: CASGLGQFSYEQYF.

The CDR3 loop is CASSLDEGGGSNQPQHF. In DNA form, the CDR3 reads TGTGCCAGCAGCTTGGATGAGGGGGGGGGTAGCAATCAGCCCCAGCATTTT. The chain carries TRBV5-8 and TRBJ1-5, with D possibly being TRBD1 (6 bases). CDR1 SGHTS and CDR2 YDEGEE come from the germline V gene. This CDR3 spans 17 amino acids. Trimming shortened V by 0 bases and J by 0 bases, and 13 bases separated the two germline ends.

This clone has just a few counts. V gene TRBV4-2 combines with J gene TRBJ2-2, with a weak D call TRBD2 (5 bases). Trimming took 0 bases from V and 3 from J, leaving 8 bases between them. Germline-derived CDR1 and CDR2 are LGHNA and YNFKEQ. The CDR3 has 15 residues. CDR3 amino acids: CASSQDDGDTGELFF. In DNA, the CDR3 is TGTGCCAGCAGCCAAGATGACGGGGACACCGGGGAGCTGTTTTTT.

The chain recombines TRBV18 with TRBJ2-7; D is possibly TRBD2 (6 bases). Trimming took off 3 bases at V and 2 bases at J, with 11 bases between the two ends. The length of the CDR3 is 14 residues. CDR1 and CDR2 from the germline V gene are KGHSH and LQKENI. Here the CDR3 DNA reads TGTGCCAGCTCACCCACGGGGGAGGCCTACGAGCAGTACTTC. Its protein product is CASSPTGEAYEQYF.